A single sample is the source of the 8 T cell receptor beta chains below, sequenced in a study of shared T cell receptors in the human thymus. The protocol was immunoSEQ multiplex PCR, while the TCRdb copy is restricted to in-frame clones and leaves out a portion. The repertoire holds about 400,000 clones, with just under 95% as singletons. The source material was thymocytes. These receptors all stem from a human donor.

This rearrangement joins TRBV28 to TRBJ2-5; D ambiguous. This CDR3 contains 14 residues. Germline V gives CDR1 MDHEN, CDR2 SYDVKM. The V end was cut by 1 base, the J end by 1 base, with 7 bases between. This CDR3 reads CASSLYISQETQYF. Written as DNA, the CDR3 is TGTGCCAGCAGTTTATACATATCCCAAGAGACCCAGTACTTC. The full variable domain, its missing parts supplied by reference TRBV28 and TRBJ2-5, is DVKVTQSSRYLVKRTGEKVFLECVQDMDHENMFWYRQDPGLGLRLIYFSYDVKMKEKGDIPEGYSVSREKKERFSLILESASTNQTSMYLCASSLYISQETQYFGPGTRLLVL.

This sequence joins TRBV28 and TRBJ2-1; 11 bases line up with TRBD2. The ends lost 3 bases at V and 9 bases at J; junction bases unmatched: 16. The CDR3 covers 18 residues. Germline V gene sequence: CDR1 MDHEN, CDR2 SYDVKM. This CDR3 is CASSLKTSGAHGFSEQFF. The CDR3 nucleotides are TGTGCCAGCAGTTTGAAGACTAGCGGGGCTCACGGCTTCAGTGAGCAGTTCTTC.

The V gene is TRBV7-9, the J gene TRBJ2-5; 8 bases line up with TRBD2. Germline CDR1 reads SEHNR; CDR2 reads FQNEAQ (reference sequence). This CDR3 region has 14 residues. Unmatched junction bases numbered 9, after V lost 7 bases and J lost 5 bases. The CDR3 sequence is CASITAGGGETQYF. The CDR3 DNA reads as TGTGCCAGCATAACCGCGGGGGGAGGCGAGACCCAGTACTTC.

The chain has TRBV4-3 and TRBJ2-1; possible D gene TRBD2, 7 bases. This CDR3 comprises 16 residues. CDR1 and CDR2 from the germline V gene are LGHNA and YSLEER. V lost 0 bases and J 5 bases, leaving 14 bases between the germline ends. The CDR3 DNA sequence: TGCGCCAGCAGCCAAGATTGGGGAGGGGGGCACAATGAGCAGTTCTTC. As protein: CASSQDWGGGHNEQFF.

This sequence joins TRBV6-1 and TRBJ2-7; unclear D gene. The CDR3 has 12 residues. V was shortened by 5 bases and J by 2 bases, with 7 bases between the two germline ends. Germline CDR1 and CDR2: MNHNS and SASEGT. The CDR3 DNA reads as TGTGCCAGCAGTACCGGACCCTACGAGCAGTACTTC. This encodes CASSTGPYEQYF.

The gene calls are TRBV9 and TRBJ1-2, with D possibly matching TRBD1 (5 bases). With 1 base removed from V and 7 bases from J, the gap between germline ends came to 14 bases. The CDR3 is made up of 14 amino acids. Germline CDR1 SGDLS, CDR2 YYNGEE. The CDR3 region is CASSVLVRDRGYTF. In DNA, the CDR3 is TGTGCCAGCAGCGTATTAGTCAGGGACCGTGGCTACACCTTC.

This rearrangement joins TRBV19 to TRBJ2-1; the D gene is possibly TRBD2 (6 bases). The V gene lost 8 bases and the J gene lost 7 bases, with 9 bases spanning the gap. In germline, CDR1 is LNHDA, CDR2 SQIVND (reference sequence). The CDR3 totals 11 residues. The CDR3 is CASRAGNEQFF. DNA for the CDR3: TGTGCCAGTCGTGCGGGGAATGAGCAGTTCTTC.

This chain links TRBV19 with TRBJ2-1; 10 nucleotides match TRBD2. V dropped 6 bases and J dropped 8; count of bases not matched to a gene: 7. The V gene's germline CDR1 is LNHDA and CDR2 SQIVND (reference sequence). This CDR3 contains 14 residues. The chain's CDR3 is CASRFQREGHEQFF. CDR3 DNA sequence: TGTGCCAGTAGATTCCAGCGGGAGGGGCATGAGCAGTTCTTC.